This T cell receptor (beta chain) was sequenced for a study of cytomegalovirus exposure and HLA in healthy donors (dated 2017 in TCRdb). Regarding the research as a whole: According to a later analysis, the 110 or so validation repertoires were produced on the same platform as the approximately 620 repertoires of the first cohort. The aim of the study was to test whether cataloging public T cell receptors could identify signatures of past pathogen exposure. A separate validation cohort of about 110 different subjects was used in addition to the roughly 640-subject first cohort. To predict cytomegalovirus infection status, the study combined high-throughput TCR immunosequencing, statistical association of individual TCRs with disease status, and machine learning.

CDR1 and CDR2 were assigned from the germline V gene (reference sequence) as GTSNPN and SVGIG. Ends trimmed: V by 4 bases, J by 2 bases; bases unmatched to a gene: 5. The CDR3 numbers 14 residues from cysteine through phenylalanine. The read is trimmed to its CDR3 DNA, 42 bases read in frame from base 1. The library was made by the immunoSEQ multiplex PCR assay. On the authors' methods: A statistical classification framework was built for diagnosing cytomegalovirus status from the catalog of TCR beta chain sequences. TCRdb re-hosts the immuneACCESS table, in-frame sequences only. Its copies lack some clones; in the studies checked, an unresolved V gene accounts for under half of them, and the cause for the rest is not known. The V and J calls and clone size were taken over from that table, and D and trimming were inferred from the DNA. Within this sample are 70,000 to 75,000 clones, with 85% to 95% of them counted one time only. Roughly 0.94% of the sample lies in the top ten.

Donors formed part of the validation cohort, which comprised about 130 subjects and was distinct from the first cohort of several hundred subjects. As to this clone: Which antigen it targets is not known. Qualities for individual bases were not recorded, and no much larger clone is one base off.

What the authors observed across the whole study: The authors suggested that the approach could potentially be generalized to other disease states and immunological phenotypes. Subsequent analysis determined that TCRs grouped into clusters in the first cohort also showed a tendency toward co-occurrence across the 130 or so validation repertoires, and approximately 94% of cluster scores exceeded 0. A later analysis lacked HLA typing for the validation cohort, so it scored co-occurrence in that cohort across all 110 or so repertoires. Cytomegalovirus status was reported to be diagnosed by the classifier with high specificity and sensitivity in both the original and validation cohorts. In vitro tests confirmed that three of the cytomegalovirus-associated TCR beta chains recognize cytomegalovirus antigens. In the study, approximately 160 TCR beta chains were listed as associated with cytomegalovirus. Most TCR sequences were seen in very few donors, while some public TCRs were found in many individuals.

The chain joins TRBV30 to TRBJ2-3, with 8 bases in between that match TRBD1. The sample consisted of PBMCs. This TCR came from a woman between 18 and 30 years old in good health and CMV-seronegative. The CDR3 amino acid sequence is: CAWTDRGTTDTQYF. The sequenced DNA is TGTGCCTGGACAGACAGGGGAACCACAGATACGCAGTATTTT.